Described below is a single TCR beta chain sequence and its context. These data are taken from a study of blood T cell repertoires in COVID-19. Study as a whole: COVID-19 samples from acute and convalescent phases originated in the United States, Italy and Spain.

As processed by the authors: Reference gene primer amplification yielded estimated nucleated cell counts. Profiled with immunoSEQ multiplex PCR; TCRdb holds only in-frame clones, not every one. Clone size and the V and J calls come from that table; the DNA yielded D and trimming. The table shows a few hundred thousand clones, with 75% to 90% occurring only once. The material sequenced was PBMCs or T cells enriched from blood (not recorded which). This sequence was found in a woman under 40 who had been exposed to COVID-19.

CDR3 sequence: CAIRGGQGGGRYEQYF. CDR3 DNA: TGTGCCATCAGGGGGGGACAGGGCGGAGGTCGGTACGAGCAGTACTTC. The J gene is TRBJ2-7, the V gene TRBV10-3; 9 bases map to TRBD1. The CDR3 is 16 amino acids. Unmatched junction bases numbered 13, after V lost 6 bases and J lost 4 bases. Germline V gene data show CDR1 as ENHRY and CDR2 as SYGVKD.